This T cell receptor beta chain was identified in a study of beta chain features in type 1 diabetes. Every bit of the isolated RNA underwent reverse transcription, so sequencing read expressed TCRB transcripts. Profiled with immunoSEQ multiplex PCR; TCRdb holds only in-frame clones, not every one. This table holds tens of thousands of clones, around 70% found once. As to this clone: Its cognate antigen is unknown.

Study observations and caveats: Within each of all four CD4+ subsets, Type 1 diabetes patients had TCRB CDR3s that were moderately but significantly shorter.

Per germline, CDR1 SGHAT and CDR2 FQNNGV. Trimming shortened V by 5 bases and J by 3 bases, and 8 bases separated the two germline ends. This CDR3 has 14 residues. The material sequenced was Tregs from blood. The chain recombines TRBV11-2 with TRBJ2-6; unclear D gene. This sequence originates from a woman younger than 30 with type 1 diabetes. The CDR3 DNA reads TGTGCCAGCAGCCTCTTCTATGGGGCCAACGTCCTGACTTTC. Residues: CASSLFYGANVLTF.